One sample yielded the 5 T cell receptor beta chains listed below, sequenced in a study of T cells in Graves' hyperthyroidism and ophthalmopathy. Amplification of TCR beta CDR3 regions used RNA as the template. HTBI primers were the set used in a first-round RT-PCR of the TCR CDR3. In TCRdb, the multiplex PCR reads were re-called with MiXCR into one record per CDR3 protein. In the table there are roughly 200,000 distinct CDR3 sequences, less than 20% of which are singletons. Specimen: blood. The receptor set was obtained from a woman aged 45-65 years with Graves' hyperthyroidism.

Ten or more counts support this clonotype. The V call is TRBV19, the J call TRBJ2-2; D remains ambiguous. There are 15 residues in the CDR3. Per germline, CDR1 LNHDA and CDR2 SQIVND (reference sequence). The V and J ends lost 7 bases and 0 bases respectively, with 12 bases between them. CDR3 amino acids: CASKVGRSNTGELFF. CDR3 nucleotide sequence: TGTGCCAGTAAGGTGGGCAGATCGAACACCGGGGAGCTGTTTTTT.

The CDR3 spells CASSYELTVIMKGLFF. The CDR3 nucleotides are TGTGCCAGCAGTTACGAGCTGACAGTCATAATGAAAGGATTGTTTTTT. V and J are TRBV6-5 and TRBJ1-4; tentative D call: TRBD1 (5 bases). V was clipped by 2 bases and J by 15 bases, with 25 bases between them. CDR3 length equals 16 residues. Germline CDR1 MNHEY, CDR2 SVGAGI.

This rearrangement joins TRBV5-5 to TRBJ2-1; 8 bases match TRBD2. This CDR3 has 15 amino acids. Germline V gene sequence: CDR1 SGHKS, CDR2 YYEKEE (reference sequence). Unmatched junction bases numbered 9, after V lost 4 bases and J lost 6 bases. CDR3 region: CASSLYAGTSNEQFF. CDR3 sequence (DNA): TGTGCCAGCAGCCTCTACGCCGGGACTAGCAATGAGCAGTTCTTC.

In its sample, this clonotype was seen many times. V usage is TRBV12-3 or TRBV12-4 and J usage is TRBJ2-1, with D possibly called TRBD1 or TRBD2 (5 bases each). Trimming cost V 6 bases and J 5 bases, with 14 bases left between them. This CDR3 region has 14 residues. CDR3 amino acids: CASSRVGVDNEQFF. DNA of the CDR3: TGTGCCAGCAGCCGAGTGGGGGTTGACAATGAGCAGTTCTTC.

Ten or more counts support this clonotype. The genes are TRBV29-1 and TRBJ2-7; unclear D gene. The V end was cut by 7 bases, the J end by 5 bases, with 12 bases between. CDR3 length: 11 residues. Germline CDR1 reads SQVTM; CDR2 reads ANQGSEA. The CDR3 protein is CSAKRSHEQYF. CDR3 nucleotides: TGCAGCGCAAAAAGAAGCCACGAGCAGTACTTC.